Listed below are T cell receptor beta chains from one sample, sequenced in a study of cytotoxic CD8 clonotypes in ibrutinib-treated CLL. Repertoires were generated with immunoSEQ multiplex PCR, while TCRdb's copy carries only in-frame clones and drops some. The table has 90,000 to 100,000 clones, 60% to 80% seen once. The sample in question was PBMCs, obtained after 12 months of ibrutinib treatment. The receptors shown here come from a human donor with chronic lymphocytic leukemia. CDR3s include the opening cysteine and the closing phenylalanine or tryptophan. A D gene is named only where the DNA matches it firmly. Part of the rows lack a size; the others show once, few, many or a class for expanded clones.

d_call	v_call	cdr3_length	j_call	clone_size	cdr3_aa	cdr3_nt
TRBD2	TRBV7-7	15	TRBJ2-1	NA	CASSLLAGGYNEQFF	TGTGCTAGCAGCCTTCTAGCGGGGGGGTACAATGAGCAGTTCTTC
NA	TRBV9	13	TRBJ1-5	NA	CASSEPGGRPQHF	TGTGCCAGCAGCGAACCGGGGGGGAGGCCCCAGCATTTT
NA	TRBV7-2	10	TRBJ2-7	NA	CASSFYEQYF	TGTGCCAGCAGTTTCTACGAGCAGTACTTC
NA	TRBV7-2	14	TRBJ2-7	NA	CATSRGKGSYEQYF	TGTGCAACCAGTCGGGGAAAGGGCTCCTACGAGCAGTACTTC
NA	TRBV5-5	14	TRBJ1-1	NA	CASSEDDRNTEAFF	TGTGCCAGCAGCGAAGACGACAGGAACACTGAAGCTTTCTTT
NA	TRBV5-4	16	TRBJ2-3	NA	CASSLGTVPSTDTQYF	TGTGCCAGCAGCTTGGGGACAGTTCCTAGCACAGATACGCAGTATTTT
TRBD1	TRBV30	13	TRBJ1-5	NA	CACRGLEGQPQHF	TGTGCCTGCAGGGGGCTAGAGGGTCAGCCCCAGCATTTT
NA	TRBV6-6	15	TRBJ2-3	NA	CASNKRGADTDTQYF	TGTGCCAGCAACAAACGGGGGGCCGACACAGATACGCAGTATTTT
NA	TRBV10-2	14	TRBJ2-5	few	CASRLGGMQETQYF	TGCGCCAGCAGGCTCGGAGGTATGCAAGAGACCCAGTACTTC
NA	TRBV10-1	15	TRBJ2-3	NA	CASGHRALPTDTQYF	TGCGCCAGCGGGCACCGGGCCCTACCCACAGATACGCAGTATTTT
NA	TRBV21-1	15	TRBJ1-2	once	CASSKTARPNYGYTF	TGTGCCAGCAGCAAAACGGCACGCCCTAACTATGGCTACACCTTC
TRBD1	TRBV28	17	TRBJ1-5	NA	CASSATGTGRSNQPQHF	TGTGCCAGCAGTGCCACCGGGACAGGGAGAAGCAATCAGCCCCAGCATTTT
TRBD1	TRBV5-1	14	TRBJ2-7	NA	CASSPSGGAGEQYF	TGCGCCAGCAGCCCTTCAGGGGGCGCGGGGGAGCAGTACTTC
NA	TRBV9	15	TRBJ1-4	NA	CASSVGLGVGEKLFF	TGTGCCAGCAGCGTGGGGTTGGGGGTAGGGGAAAAACTGTTTTTT
NA	TRBV28	15	TRBJ1-2	once	CASMGGGQINYGYTF	TGTGCCAGCATGGGTGGGGGCCAGATTAACTATGGCTACACCTTC
NA	TRBV19	13	TRBJ1-5	NA	CASSERGDQPQHF	TGTGCCAGTAGTGAAAGGGGGGATCAGCCCCAGCATTTT
NA	TRBV23-1	15	TRBJ1-4	once	CASTPHRAPNEKLFF	TGCGCCAGCACTCCCCATCGGGCTCCTAATGAAAAACTGTTTTTT
NA	TRBV5-8	14	TRBJ2-7	few	CASSLAGSRYEQYF	TGTGCCAGCAGCTTGGCTGGCAGCCGATACGAGCAGTACTTC
NA	TRBV7-2	13	TRBJ1-2	NA	CASSSTPGYGYTF	TGTGCCAGCAGCTCCACCCCGGGATATGGCTACACCTTC
NA	TRBV7-9	13	TRBJ1-2	NA	CASSLVPAYGYTF	TGTGCCAGCAGCTTAGTACCAGCCTATGGCTACACCTTC
NA	TRBV5-6	11	TRBJ1-2	NA	CASSSGRGYTF	TGTGCCAGCAGCTCCGGTAGGGGTTACACCTTC
TRBD1	TRBV2	15	TRBJ1-1	few	CASSEPGTGATEAFF	TGTGCCAGCAGTGAACCTGGGACAGGGGCCACTGAAGCTTTCTTT
NA	TRBV10-3	12	TRBJ2-7	NA	CAISVGSGEQYF	TGTGCCATCAGTGTAGGGAGCGGGGAGCAGTACTTC
NA	TRBV5-1	17	TRBJ2-3	NA	CASSPPGANRASNTQYF	TGCGCCAGCAGCCCCCCGGGGGCTAACCGGGCCTCTAATACGCAGTATTTT
NA	TRBV11-3	14	TRBJ2-3	NA	CASSFTGSTDTQYF	TGTGCCAGCAGCTTTACAGGTTCAACAGATACGCAGTATTTT
TRBD1	TRBV19	14	TRBJ2-1	once	CATKQGPLYNEQFF	TGTGCCACTAAACAGGGGCCCCTATACAATGAGCAGTTCTTC